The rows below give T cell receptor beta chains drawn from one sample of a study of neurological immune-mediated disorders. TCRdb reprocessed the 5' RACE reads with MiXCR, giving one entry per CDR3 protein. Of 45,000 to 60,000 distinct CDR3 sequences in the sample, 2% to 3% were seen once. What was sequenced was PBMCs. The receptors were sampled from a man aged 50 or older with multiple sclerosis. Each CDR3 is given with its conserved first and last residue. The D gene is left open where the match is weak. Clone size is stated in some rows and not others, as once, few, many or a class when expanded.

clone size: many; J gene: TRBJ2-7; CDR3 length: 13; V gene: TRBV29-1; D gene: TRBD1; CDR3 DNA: TGCAGCGTTCGAGGGACAGGGGGCGATGAGCAGTACTTC; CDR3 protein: CSVRGTGGDEQYF
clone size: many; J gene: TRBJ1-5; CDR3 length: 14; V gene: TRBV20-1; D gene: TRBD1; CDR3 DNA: TGCAGTGCTCAACAGGGGGCGCCCGGTCAGCCCCAGCATTTT; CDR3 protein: CSAQQGAPGQPQHF
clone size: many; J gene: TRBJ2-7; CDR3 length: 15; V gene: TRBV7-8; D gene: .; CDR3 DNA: TGTGCCAGCAGCTTAGGAGTCAGGGCCTATTACGAGCAGTACTTC; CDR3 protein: CASSLGVRAYYEQYF
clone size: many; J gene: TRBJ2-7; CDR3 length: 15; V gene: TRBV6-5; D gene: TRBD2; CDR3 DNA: TGTGCCAGCAGAACGGGACTAGCGGGGAGCTACGAGCAGTACTTC; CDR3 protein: CASRTGLAGSYEQYF
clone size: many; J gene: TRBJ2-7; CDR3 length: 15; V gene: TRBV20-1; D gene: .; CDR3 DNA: TGCAGTGCTACGATCGGCTGGCAGGGGTACTACGAGCAGTACTTC; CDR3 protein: CSATIGWQGYYEQYF
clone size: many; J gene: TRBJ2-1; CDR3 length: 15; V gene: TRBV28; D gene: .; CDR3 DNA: TGTGCCAGCACTTTGGGGCAAGAGTACTTCTTAGGGCAGTTCTTC; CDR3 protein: CASTLGQEYFLGQFF
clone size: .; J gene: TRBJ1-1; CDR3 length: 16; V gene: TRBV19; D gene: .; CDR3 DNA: TGTGCCAGTAGTCCTGGGCGGGGGATCATGAACACTGAAGCTTTCTTT; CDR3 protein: CASSPGRGIMNTEAFF
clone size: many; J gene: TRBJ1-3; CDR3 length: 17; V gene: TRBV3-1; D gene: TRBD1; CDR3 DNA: TGTGCCAGCAGCCAAGGCCTCCGGGACAGCTCTGGAAACACCATATATTTT; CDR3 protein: CASSQGLRDSSGNTIYF
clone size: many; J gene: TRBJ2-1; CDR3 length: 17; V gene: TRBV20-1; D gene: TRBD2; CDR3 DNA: TGCAGTGCTAGGGGCGGACTAGCGGGGGGGCGACTGGATGAGCAGTTCTTC; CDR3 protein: CSARGGLAGGRLDEQFF
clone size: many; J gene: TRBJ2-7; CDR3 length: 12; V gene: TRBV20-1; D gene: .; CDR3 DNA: TGCAGTGCTAGAGTAAGCTCCTACGAGCAGTACTTC; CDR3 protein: CSARVSSYEQYF
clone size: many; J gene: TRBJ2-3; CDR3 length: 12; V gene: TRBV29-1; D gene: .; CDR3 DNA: TGCAGCGTTGACGAGGATAGCCCCGCGCAGTATTTT; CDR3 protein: CSVDEDSPAQYF
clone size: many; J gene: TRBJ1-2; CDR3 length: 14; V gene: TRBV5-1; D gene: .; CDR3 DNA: TGCGCCAGCAGCGCATACACGTCCGGCTATGGCTACACCTTC; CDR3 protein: CASSAYTSGYGYTF
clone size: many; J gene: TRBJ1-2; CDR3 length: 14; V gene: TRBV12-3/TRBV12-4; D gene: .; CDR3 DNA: TGTGCCAGCAGTTTCGGGCAGGCTCCCTATGGCTACACCTTC; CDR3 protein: CASSFGQAPYGYTF
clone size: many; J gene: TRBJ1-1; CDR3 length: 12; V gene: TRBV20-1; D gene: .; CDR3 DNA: TGCAGTGCTATGACCATGAACACTGAAGCTTTCTTT; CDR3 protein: CSAMTMNTEAFF
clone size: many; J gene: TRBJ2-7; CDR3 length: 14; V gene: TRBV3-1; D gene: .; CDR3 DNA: TGTGCCAGCAGCCAAGGACTAACTAGTTACGAGCAGTACTTC; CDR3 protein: CASSQGLTSYEQYF
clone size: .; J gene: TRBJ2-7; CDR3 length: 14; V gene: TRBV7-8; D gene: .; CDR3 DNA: TGTGCCAGCAGCTTAGCGCCGGGGGACAAAGAGCAGTACTTT; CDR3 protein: CASSLAPGDKEQYF
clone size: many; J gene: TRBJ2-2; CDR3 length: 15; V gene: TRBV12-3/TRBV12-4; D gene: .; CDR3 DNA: TGTGCCAGCAGTACCCGCGGGGCAAGCACCGGGGAGCTGTTTTTT; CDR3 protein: CASSTRGASTGELFF
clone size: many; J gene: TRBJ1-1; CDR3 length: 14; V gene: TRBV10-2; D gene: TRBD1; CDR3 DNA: TGCGCCAGCAGCACATGGACAGGGAGAACTGAAGCTTTCTTT; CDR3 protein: CASSTWTGRTEAFF
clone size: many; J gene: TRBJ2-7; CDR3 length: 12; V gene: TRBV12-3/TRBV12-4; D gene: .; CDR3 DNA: TGTGCCAGCAGTTTAAGTTGGGCAGCCTCCGCCTTC; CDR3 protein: CASSLSWAASAF
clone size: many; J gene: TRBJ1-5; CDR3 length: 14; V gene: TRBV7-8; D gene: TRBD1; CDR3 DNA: TGTGCCAGCAGCTCCCTAGGGGGCCCACTTCCCCAGCATTTT; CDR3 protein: CASSSLGGPLPQHF
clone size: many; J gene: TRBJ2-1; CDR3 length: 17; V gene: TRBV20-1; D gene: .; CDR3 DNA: TGCAGTGCCTCGGGACTCCTGGAAGAGAACTCCTACAATGAGCAGTTCTTC; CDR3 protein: CSASGLLEENSYNEQFF
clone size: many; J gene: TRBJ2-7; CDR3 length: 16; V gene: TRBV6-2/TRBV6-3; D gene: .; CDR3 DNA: TGTGCCAGCAATCACGAAAGCCGCCGCCCCTCCTACGAGCAGTACTTC; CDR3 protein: CASNHESRRPSYEQYF
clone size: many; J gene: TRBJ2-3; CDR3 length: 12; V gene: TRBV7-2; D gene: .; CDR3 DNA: TGTGCCAGCAGCTACTCAGAAGATACGCAGTATTTT; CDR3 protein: CASSYSEDTQYF
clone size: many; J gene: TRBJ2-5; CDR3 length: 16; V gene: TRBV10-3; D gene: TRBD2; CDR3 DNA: TGTGCCATCAGTGAAATGGTAGCGGGGGACCAAGAGACCCAGTACTTC; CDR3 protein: CAISEMVAGDQETQYF
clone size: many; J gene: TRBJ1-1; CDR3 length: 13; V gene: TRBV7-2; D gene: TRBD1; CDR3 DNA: TGTGCCAGCAGGGCGACAGGGGGCACTGAAGCTTTCTTT; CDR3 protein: CASRATGGTEAFF
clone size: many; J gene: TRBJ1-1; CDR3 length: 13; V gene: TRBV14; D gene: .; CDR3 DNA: TGTGCCAGCAGCCAAGCGGTCAGCACTGAAGCTTTCTTT; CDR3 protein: CASSQAVSTEAFF
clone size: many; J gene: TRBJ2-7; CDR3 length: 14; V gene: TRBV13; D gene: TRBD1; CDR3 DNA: TGTGCCAGCAGCTATACGACAGGGGGTGGCGAGCAGTACTTC; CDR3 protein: CASSYTTGGGEQYF
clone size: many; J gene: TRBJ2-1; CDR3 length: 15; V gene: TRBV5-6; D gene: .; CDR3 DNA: TGTGCCAGCAGCTTGGAGGCGACCTTGGCCAATGAGCAGTTCTTC; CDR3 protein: CASSLEATLANEQFF
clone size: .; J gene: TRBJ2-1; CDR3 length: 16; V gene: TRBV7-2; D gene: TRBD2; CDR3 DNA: TGTGCCAGCAGCTTAGTGGCGGGGGTGAAGTACAATGAGCAGTTCTTC; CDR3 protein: CASSLVAGVKYNEQFF
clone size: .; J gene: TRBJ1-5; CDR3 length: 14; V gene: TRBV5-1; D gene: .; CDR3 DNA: TGCGCCAGCAGCCCTTGGGGGGACGAGAAGACCCAGAATTTT; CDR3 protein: CASSPWGDEKTQNF
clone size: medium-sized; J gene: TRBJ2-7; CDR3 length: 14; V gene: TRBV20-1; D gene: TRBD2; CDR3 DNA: TGCAGTGCTAGAGAACGCGGGATAGCGGGCGAGCAGTACTTC; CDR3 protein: CSARERGIAGEQYF
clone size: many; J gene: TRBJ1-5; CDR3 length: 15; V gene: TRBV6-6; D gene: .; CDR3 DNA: TGTGCCAGCAGTTACTCGGAACGCGTGAATCAGCCCCAGCATTTT; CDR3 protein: CASSYSERVNQPQHF
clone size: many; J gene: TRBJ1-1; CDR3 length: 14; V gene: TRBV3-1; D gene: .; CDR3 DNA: TGTGCCAGCAGCCAAGTGATGACTAACACTGAAGCTTTCTTT; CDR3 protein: CASSQVMTNTEAFF
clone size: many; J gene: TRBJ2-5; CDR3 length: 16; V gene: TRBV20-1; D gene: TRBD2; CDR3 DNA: TGCAGTGCTAGTAGGAGACTAGCTCGTTTTACGGAGACCCAGTACTTC; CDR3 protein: CSASRRLARFTETQYF
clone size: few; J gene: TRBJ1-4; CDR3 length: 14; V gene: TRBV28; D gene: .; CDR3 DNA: TGTGCCAGCAGTTTATTGGTGTCGGAGGAAAAACTGTTTTTT; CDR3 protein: CASSLLVSEEKLFF
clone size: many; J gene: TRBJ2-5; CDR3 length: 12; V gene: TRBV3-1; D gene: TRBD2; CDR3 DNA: TGTGCCAGCAGCCAGGGGGGGTCGACCCAGTACTTC; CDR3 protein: CASSQGGSTQYF
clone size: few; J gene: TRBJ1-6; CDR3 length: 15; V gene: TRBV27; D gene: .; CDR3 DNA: TGTGCCAGCAGTTTATGGGAGACGGGTCACTCACCCCTCAACTTT; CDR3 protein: CASSLWETGHSPLNF
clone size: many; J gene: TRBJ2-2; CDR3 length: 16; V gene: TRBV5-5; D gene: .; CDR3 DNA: TGTGCCAGCAGCCCCTACATCAGGAAAGACGCCGGGGAGCTGTTTTTT; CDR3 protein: CASSPYIRKDAGELFF
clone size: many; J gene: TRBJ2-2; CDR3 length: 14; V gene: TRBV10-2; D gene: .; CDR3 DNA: TGCGCCAGCACACGGGGGCGGGACACCGGGGAGCTGTTTTTT; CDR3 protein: CASTRGRDTGELFF
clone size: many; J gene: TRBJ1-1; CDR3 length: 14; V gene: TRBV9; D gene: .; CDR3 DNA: TGTGCCAGCAGGCCGGGACTGACGAACACTGAAGCTTTCTTT; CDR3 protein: CASRPGLTNTEAFF
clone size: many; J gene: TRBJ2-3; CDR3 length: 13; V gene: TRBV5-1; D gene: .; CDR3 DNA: TGCGCCAGCAGCTTGGACAGGGCAGATACGCAGTATTTT; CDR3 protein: CASSLDRADTQYF
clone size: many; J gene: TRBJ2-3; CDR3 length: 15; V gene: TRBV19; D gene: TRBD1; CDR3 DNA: TGTGCCAGTAGGGATGGACAGGGGAACACAGATACGCAGTATTTT; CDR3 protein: CASRDGQGNTDTQYF
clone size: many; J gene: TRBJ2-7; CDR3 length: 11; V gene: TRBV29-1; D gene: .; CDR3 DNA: TGCAGCGTTCGGTACTCCTACGAGCAGTACTTC; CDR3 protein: CSVRYSYEQYF
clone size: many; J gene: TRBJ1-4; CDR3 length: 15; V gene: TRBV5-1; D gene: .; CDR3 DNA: TGCGCCACCAAACCGGGACAAACCTCTAATGAAAAGCTGTTTTTT; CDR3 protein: CATKPGQTSNEKLFF
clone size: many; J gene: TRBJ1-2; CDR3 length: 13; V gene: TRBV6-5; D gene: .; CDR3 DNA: TGTGCCAGCAGCCAGGACGGAACCTATGGCTACACCTTC; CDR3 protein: CASSQDGTYGYTF
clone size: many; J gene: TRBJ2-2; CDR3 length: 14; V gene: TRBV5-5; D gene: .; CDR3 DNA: TGTGCCAGCAGCTTGGTGGCAGGGACCGGGGAGCTGTTTTTT; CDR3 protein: CASSLVAGTGELFF
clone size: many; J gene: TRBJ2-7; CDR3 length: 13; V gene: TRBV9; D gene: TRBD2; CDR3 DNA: TGTGCCAGCAGCCCCGGACTAGGGACGGAGCAGTACTTC; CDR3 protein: CASSPGLGTEQYF
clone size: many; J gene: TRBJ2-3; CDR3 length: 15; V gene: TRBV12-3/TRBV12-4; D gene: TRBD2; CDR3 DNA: TGTGCCAGCAGTCCGGGACTAGATAGCACAGATACGCAGTATTTT; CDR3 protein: CASSPGLDSTDTQYF
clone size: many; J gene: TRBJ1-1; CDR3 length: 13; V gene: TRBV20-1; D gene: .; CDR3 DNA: TGCAGTGCTACCCGGAACCCGAACACTGAAGCTTTCTTT; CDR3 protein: CSATRNPNTEAFF
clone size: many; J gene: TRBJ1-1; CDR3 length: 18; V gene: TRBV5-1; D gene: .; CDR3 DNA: TGCGCCAGCGGCTCTTCTCGGGACGCCGGGACCCTGAACACTGAAGCTTTCTTT; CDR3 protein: CASGSSRDAGTLNTEAFF
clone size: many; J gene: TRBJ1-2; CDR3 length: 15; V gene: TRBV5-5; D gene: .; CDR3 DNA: TGTGCCAGCAGCTTGGCGGGGGGACTTAACTATGGCTACACCTTC; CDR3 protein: CASSLAGGLNYGYTF
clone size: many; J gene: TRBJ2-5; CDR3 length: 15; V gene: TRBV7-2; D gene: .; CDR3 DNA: TGTGCCAGCAGCTTAGCGTCGTCCATGTCTGCGACCCAGTACTTC; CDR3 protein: CASSLASSMSATQYF
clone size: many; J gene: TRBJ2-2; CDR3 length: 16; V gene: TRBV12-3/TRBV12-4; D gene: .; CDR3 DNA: TGTGCCAGCAACTTTGGGGACTCGACGAACACCGGGGAGCTGTTTTTT; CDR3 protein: CASNFGDSTNTGELFF
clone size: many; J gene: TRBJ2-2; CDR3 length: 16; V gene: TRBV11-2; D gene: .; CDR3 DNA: TGTGCCAGCAGCTTAGATCCGGGGGCTAACACCGGGGAGCTGTTTTTT; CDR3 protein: CASSLDPGANTGELFF
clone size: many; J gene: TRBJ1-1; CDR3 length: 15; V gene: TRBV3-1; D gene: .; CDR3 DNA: TGTGCCAGCAGCCAAGGGGCAGGGCCAGGCGCTGAAGCTTTCTTT; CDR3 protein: CASSQGAGPGAEAFF
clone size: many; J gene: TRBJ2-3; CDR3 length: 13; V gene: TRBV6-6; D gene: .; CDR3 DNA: TGTGCCAGCAGTTACAAATATACAGATACGCAGTATTTT; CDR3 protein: CASSYKYTDTQYF
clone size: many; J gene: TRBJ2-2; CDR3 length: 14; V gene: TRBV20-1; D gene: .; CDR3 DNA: TGCAGTGCTCGGGGACCGACCAACACCGGGGAGCTGTTTTTT; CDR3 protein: CSARGPTNTGELFF
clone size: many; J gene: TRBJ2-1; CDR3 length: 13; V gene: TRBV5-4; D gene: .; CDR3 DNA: TGTGCCAGCAGCGGGGGGCGTAGCAATGAGCAGTTCTTC; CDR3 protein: CASSGGRSNEQFF
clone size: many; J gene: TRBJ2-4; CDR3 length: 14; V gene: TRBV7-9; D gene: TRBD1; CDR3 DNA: TGTGCCAGCAGCTTAGTGGGACAGTCAAACATTCAGTACTTC; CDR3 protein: CASSLVGQSNIQYF
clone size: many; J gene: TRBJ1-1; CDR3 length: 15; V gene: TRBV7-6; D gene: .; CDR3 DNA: TGTGCCAGCAGCCAAAGACAGGTCTTGAACACTGAAGCTTTCTTT; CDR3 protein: CASSQRQVLNTEAFF